This T cell receptor beta chain came from a study of blood T cell repertoires in COVID-19. Study at large: COVID-19 samples, acute and convalescent, were from the United States, Italy and Spain. PBMCs, B-cell-depleted T cells, or T cells provided the cDNA or gDNA that made up the material.

This CDR3 is 14 amino acids long. V lost 2 bases, J lost 4 bases, and 8 bases lay in between. Germline CDR1 and CDR2: SNHLY and FYNNEI. In the source study's methods: From reference gene primer amplification, estimates of nucleated cell counts were derived. Repertoires were generated with immunoSEQ multiplex PCR, while TCRdb's copy carries only in-frame clones and drops some. From that table come the V and J calls and clone size; the DNA was used to work out D and trimming. The sample comprises about 62,000 clones, roughly 90% of which are singletons, and 1% to 1.5% rests with the top ten. The receptor's source is a woman aged 60-75 years with acute or convalescent COVID-19. The genes are TRBV2 and TRBJ2-2; tentative D call: TRBD2 (6 bases). Source material: peripheral blood. The CDR3 bases are TGTGCCAGCAGTGAATTGGGGGGCACCGGGGAGCTGTTTTTT. It translates to CASSELGGTGELFF.